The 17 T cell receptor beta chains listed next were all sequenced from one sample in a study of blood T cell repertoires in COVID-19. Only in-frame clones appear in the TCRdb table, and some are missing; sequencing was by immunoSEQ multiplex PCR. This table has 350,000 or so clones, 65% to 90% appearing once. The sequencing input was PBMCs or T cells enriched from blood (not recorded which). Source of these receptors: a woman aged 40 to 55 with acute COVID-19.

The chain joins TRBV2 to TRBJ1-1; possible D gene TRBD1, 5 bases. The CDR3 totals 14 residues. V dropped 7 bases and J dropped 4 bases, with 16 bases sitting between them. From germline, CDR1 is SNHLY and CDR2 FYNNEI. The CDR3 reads CASKRGTAGTEAFF. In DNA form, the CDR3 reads TGTGCCAGCAAACGGGGGACCGCGGGCACTGAAGCTTTCTTT.

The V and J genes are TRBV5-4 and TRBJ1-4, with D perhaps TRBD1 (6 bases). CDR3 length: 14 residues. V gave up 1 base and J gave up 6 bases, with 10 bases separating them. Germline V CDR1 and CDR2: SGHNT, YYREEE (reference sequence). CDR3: CASSLQGWDEKLFF. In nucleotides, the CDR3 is TGTGCCAGCAGCTTGCAGGGGTGGGATGAAAAACTGTTTTTT.

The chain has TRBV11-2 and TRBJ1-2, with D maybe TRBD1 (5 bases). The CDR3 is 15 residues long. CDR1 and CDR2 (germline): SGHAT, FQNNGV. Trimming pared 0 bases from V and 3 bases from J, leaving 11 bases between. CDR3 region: CASSLDVGGYYGYTF. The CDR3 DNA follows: TGTGCCAGCAGCTTAGATGTTGGGGGGTACTATGGCTACACCTTC.

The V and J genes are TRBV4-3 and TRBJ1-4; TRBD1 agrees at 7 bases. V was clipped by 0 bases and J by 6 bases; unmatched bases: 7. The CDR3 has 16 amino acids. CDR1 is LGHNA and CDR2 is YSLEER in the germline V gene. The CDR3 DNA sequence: TGCGCCAGCAGCCAAGATTTCGTCGGGACAGATGAAAAACTGTTTTTT. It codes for CASSQDFVGTDEKLFF.

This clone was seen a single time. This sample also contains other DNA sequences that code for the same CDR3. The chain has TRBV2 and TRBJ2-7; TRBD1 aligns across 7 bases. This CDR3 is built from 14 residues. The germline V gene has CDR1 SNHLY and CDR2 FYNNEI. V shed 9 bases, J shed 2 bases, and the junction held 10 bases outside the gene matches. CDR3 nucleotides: TGTGCCAGTAGATTAGACAGGGTAACCTACGAGCAGTACTTC. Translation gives CASRLDRVTYEQYF.

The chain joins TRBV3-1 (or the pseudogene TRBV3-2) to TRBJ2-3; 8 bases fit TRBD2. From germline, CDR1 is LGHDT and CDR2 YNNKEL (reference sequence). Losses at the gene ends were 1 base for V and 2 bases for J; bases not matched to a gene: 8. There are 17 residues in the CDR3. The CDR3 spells CASSQGFAGGNTDTQYF. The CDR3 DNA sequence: TGTGCCAGCAGCCAAGGCTTTGCGGGGGGTAACACAGATACGCAGTATTTT.

In nucleotides, the CDR3 is TGTGCCAGCGGGGGCTACCAAGAGACCCAGTACTTC. Protein product: CASGGYQETQYF. The chain links TRBV11-2 to TRBJ2-5; D might be TRBD1 (6 bases). This CDR3 has 12 amino acids. Trimming shortened V by 8 bases and J by 0 bases, and 7 bases separated the two germline ends. The germline gives CDR1 SGHAT, CDR2 FQNNGV.

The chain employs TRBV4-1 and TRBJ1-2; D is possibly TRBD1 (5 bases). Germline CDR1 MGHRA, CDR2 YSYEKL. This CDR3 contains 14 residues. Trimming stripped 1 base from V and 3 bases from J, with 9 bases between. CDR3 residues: CASSQATVDYGYTF. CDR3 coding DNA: TGCGCCAGCAGCCAAGCGACAGTGGACTATGGCTACACCTTC.

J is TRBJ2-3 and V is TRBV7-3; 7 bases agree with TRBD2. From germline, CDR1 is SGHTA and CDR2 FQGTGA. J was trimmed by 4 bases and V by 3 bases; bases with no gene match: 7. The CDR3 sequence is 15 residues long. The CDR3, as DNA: TGTGCCAGCAGCTTCGGGGGGAGAGGGTCAGATACGCAGTATTTT. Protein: CASSFGGRGSDTQYF.

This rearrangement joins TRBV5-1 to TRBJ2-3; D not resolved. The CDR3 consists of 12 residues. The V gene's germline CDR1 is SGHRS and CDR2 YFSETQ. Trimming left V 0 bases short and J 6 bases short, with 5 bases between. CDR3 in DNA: TGCGCCAGCAGCTTGGCCCAGGATACGCAGTATTTT. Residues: CASSLAQDTQYF.

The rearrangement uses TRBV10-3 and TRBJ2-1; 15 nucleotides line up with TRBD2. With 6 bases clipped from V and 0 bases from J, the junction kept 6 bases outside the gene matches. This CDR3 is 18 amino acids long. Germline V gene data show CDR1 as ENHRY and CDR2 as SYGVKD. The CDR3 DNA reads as TGTGCCATCAGGGAAGGACTAGCGGGGGGGAGCTCCTACAATGAGCAGTTCTTC. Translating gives CAIREGLAGGSSYNEQFF.

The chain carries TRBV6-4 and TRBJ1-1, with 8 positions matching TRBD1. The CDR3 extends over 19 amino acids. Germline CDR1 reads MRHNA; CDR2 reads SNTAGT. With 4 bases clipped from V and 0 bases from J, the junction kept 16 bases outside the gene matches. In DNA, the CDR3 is TGTGCCAGCAGTGGCCCCCTGCGGACAGGGCTCGGAATGAACACTGAAGCTTTCTTT. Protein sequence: CASSGPLRTGLGMNTEAFF.

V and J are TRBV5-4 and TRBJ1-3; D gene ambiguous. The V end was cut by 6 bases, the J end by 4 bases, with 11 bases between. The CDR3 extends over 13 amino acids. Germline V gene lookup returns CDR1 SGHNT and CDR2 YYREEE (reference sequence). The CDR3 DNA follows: TGTGCCAGCACACGCCGCGGGGGAAACACCATATATTTT. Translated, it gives CASTRRGGNTIYF.

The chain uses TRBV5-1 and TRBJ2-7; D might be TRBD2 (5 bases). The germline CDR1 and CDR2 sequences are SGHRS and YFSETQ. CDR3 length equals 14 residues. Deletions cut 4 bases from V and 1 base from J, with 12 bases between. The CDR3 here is CASSKAGNSYEQYF. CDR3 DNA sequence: TGCGCCAGCAGCAAGGCCGGGAATTCCTACGAGCAGTACTTC.

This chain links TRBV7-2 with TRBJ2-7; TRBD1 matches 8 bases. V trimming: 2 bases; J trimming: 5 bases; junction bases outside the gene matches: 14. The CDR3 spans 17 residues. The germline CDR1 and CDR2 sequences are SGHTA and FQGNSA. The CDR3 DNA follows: TGTGCCAGCAGCTTATTTCGGATAGGGACAGGCTCTCACGAGCAGTACTTC. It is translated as CASSLFRIGTGSHEQYF.

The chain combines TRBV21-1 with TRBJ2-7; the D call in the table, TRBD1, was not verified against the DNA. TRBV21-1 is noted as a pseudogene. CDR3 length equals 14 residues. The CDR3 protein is CASSKFDRTYEQYF. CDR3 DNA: TGTGCCAGCAGCAAATTCGACAGGACCTACGAGCAGTACTTC.

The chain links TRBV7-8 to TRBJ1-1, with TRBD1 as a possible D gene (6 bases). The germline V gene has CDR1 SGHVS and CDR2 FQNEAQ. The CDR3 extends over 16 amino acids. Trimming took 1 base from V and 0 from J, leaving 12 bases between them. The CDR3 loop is CASSLVGSGVNTEAFF. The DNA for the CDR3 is TGTGCCAGCAGCTTAGTCGGTTCAGGGGTGAACACTGAAGCTTTCTTT. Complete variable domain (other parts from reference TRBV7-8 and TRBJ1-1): GAGVSQSPRYKVAKRGQDVALRCDPISGHVSLFWYQQALGQGPEFLTYFQNEAQLDKSGLPSDRFFAERPEGSVSTLKIQRTQQEDSAVYLCASSLVGSGVNTEAFFGQGTRLTVV.